These 13 T cell receptor beta chains originate from one sample sequenced in a study of Ad26.COV2.S vaccination and SARS-CoV-2 variants. The repertoire was sequenced with immunoSEQ multiplex PCR; TCRdb's copy has only in-frame clones and lacks some. The profile shows 440,000 or so clones, about 90% of them singletons. Treatment given: over 15 received Ad26.COV2.S at low or high dose, single or two shots; five or six received placebo; per-sample allocation not given. Sampling was performed 63 days after the first vaccine or placebo injection. The sequences come from peripheral blood, collected in a trial of Ad26.COV2.S vaccine versus placebo. Every receptor here comes from a person between 18 and 65 years old who received the Ad26.COV2.S COVID-19 vaccine or a placebo.

This clone has more than one count but fewer than ten. V usage is TRBV6-4 and J usage is TRBJ2-3, with TRBD2 matching over 10 bases. After removal of 4 bases from V and 0 bases from J, the junction contained 1 base not matched to a gene. The CDR3 totals 15 residues. Germline loops: CDR1 MRHNA, CDR2 SNTAGT. CDR3 coding DNA: TGTGCCAGCAGTGGACTAGCGGGTAGCACAGATACGCAGTATTTT. As protein: CASSGLAGSTDTQYF.

The V gene is TRBV12-3 or TRBV12-4, the J gene TRBJ2-5; 7 bases map to TRBD1. The CDR3 extends over 13 amino acids. V shed 5 bases and J 5 bases; nucleotides not matched to a gene: 5. The CDR3 DNA follows: TGTGCCAGCAGTACGGACAGGAAGGAGACCCAGTACTTC. This gives the protein CASSTDRKETQYF.

The chain couples TRBV6-5 to TRBJ2-2; 10 nucleotides agree with TRBD2. This CDR3 comprises 14 residues. Germline V lookup: CDR1 MNHEY, CDR2 SVGAGI. The trim removed 7 bases at V and 3 bases at J, leaving 2 bases unmatched. CDR3 nucleotides: TGTGCCAGCAAAGGACTAGCGGACACCGGGGAGCTGTTTTTT. Translated, it gives CASKGLADTGELFF.

The V gene is TRBV28, the J gene TRBJ2-7; 8 nucleotides align to TRBD2. Per germline, CDR1 MDHEN and CDR2 SYDVKM. The CDR3 runs to 15 residues. The ends lost 2 bases at V and 1 base at J; junction bases unmatched: 4. The CDR3 loop is CASSLVTSGSYEQYF. In nucleotides, the CDR3 is TGTGCCAGCAGTTTAGTCACTAGCGGATCCTACGAGCAGTACTTC.

The chain is built from TRBV5-4 and TRBJ1-6; D is perhaps TRBD1 (5 bases). CDR3 length equals 15 residues. The V end was cut by 2 bases, the J end by 9 bases, with 15 bases between. In germline, CDR1 is SGHNT, CDR2 YYREEE (reference sequence). CDR3 in amino acids: CASSFDAGGSSPLHF. The CDR3 DNA follows: TGTGCCAGCAGCTTCGATGCGGGGGGGAGTTCACCCCTCCACTTT.

This chain connects TRBV5-5 to TRBJ2-7; 8 bases fit TRBD2. With V trimmed by 4 bases and J by 3 bases, 15 bases remained unmatched. CDR3 length equals 17 residues. Germline-derived CDR1 and CDR2 are SGHKS and YYEKEE (reference sequence). This CDR3 reads CASSPLGASGRNYEQYF. DNA for the CDR3: TGTGCCAGCAGCCCGCTCGGGGCTAGCGGGCGCAACTACGAGCAGTACTTC.

The V gene is TRBV27, the J gene TRBJ1-2; TRBD1 is a possible D gene (5 bases). Germline CDR1 is MNHEY and CDR2 is SMNVEV (reference sequence). The CDR3 covers 14 residues. V shed 5 bases and J shed 8 bases, with 18 bases lying between them. The CDR3 nucleotides read TGTGCCAGCAGTGACAGAGCTCGGGGTTCGGGCTACACCTTC. Translating gives CASSDRARGSGYTF.

The CDR3 DNA is TGTGCCAGTACTTTCGGAGGTAATGAGCAGTTCTTC. Translating gives CASTFGGNEQFF. The genes are TRBV19 and TRBJ2-1, with D maybe TRBD2 (5 bases). The CDR3 contains 12 residues. Trimming left V 7 bases short and J 7 bases short, with 11 bases between. Germline V CDR1 and CDR2: LNHDA, SQIVND (reference sequence).

Regarding this clone: The CDR3 does not end in the conserved phenylalanine or tryptophan, so this is likely a read error. Because the CDR3's place on the DNA is in doubt, the DNA is left out and the CDR3 is given as listed by TCRdb. This chain joins TRBV28 and TRBJ2-3; whether TRBD2, the table's D call, matches the DNA was not checked. The CDR3 contains 12 residues when both ends are counted. Germline values: CDR1 MDHEN, CDR2 SYDVKM. The chain's CDR3 is CASSRPGLAGVV.

The CDR3 nucleotides are TGTGCCAGCAGCCCCGGGGGTGAAGCTTTCTTT. Translating gives CASSPGGEAFF. V and J are TRBV7-2 and TRBJ1-1; D is perhaps TRBD1 (5 bases). Germline V gives CDR1 SGHTA, CDR2 FQGNSA. Trimming removed 5 bases from V and 7 bases from J, with 8 bases in between. This CDR3 is built from 11 residues.

The chain carries TRBV12-5 and TRBJ2-2, with D unresolved. The CDR3 covers 13 residues. Deletions cut 2 bases from V and 7 bases from J, with 8 bases between. From germline, CDR1 is LGHNT and CDR2 FRNRAP. CDR3 DNA sequence: TGTGCTAGTGGTTTGTGGTCCGGCGGGGAGCTGTTTTTT. Translating gives CASGLWSGGELFF. Based on the CDR3 plus reference TRBV12-5 and TRBJ2-2, the full variable domain is DARVTQTPRHKVTEMGQEVTMRCQPILGHNTVFWYRQTMMQGLELLAYFRNRAPLDDSGMPKDRFSAEMPDATLATLKIQPSEPRDSAVYFCASGLWSGGELFFGEGSRLTVL.

The V and J genes are TRBV7-2 and TRBJ2-7; D is unclear. Trimming cost V 1 base and J 6 bases, with 10 bases left between them. CDR3 size: 13 residues. CDR1 and CDR2 from the germline V gene are SGHTA and FQGNSA. The CDR3 spells CASSLGLWGEQYF. For the CDR3, the DNA is TGTGCCAGCAGCTTAGGTCTCTGGGGCGAGCAGTACTTC.

V and J are TRBV19 and TRBJ2-3, with 9 bases identical to TRBD1. CDR3 length: 15 amino acids. J gave up 2 bases and V 5 bases, and 5 bases lay outside the gene matches. Germline CDR1 LNHDA, CDR2 SQIVND (reference sequence). CDR3 sequence reads: CASSGTGIITDTQYF. Here the CDR3 DNA reads TGTGCCAGTAGTGGGACAGGGATAATCACAGATACGCAGTATTTT.